A single sample gave rise to the 27 T cell receptor beta chains below, sequenced in a study of technical replicates of blood from several donors. The data were produced by immunoSEQ multiplex PCR, yet TCRdb's version contains in-frame clones alone and is incomplete. The sample records about 85,000 clones, approximately 94% being singletons. Sequencing used T cells isolated from PBMCs. Receptors were obtained from a human donor in good health.

This clone was found once. This rearrangement joins TRBV29-1 to TRBJ1-2; TRBD1 is a possible D gene (6 bases). Germline CDR1 is SQVTM and CDR2 is ANQGSEA. This CDR3 has 14 amino acids. The germline V and J ends were trimmed by 7 bases and 2 bases, with 17 bases remaining between them. CDR3 region: CSARGEGINYGYTF. The CDR3 coding sequence is TGCAGCGCTAGGGGGGAGGGCATAAACTATGGCTACACCTTC.

The J gene is TRBJ2-4, the V gene TRBV29-1, with 7 bases matching TRBD2. The V and J ends lost 3 bases and 0 bases, in that order; junction bases with no gene match: 2. The CDR3 runs 14 residues. Germline V gene data show CDR1 as SQVTM and CDR2 as ANQGSEA. CDR3 protein: CSVEPSGAKNIQYF. As DNA, the CDR3 is TGCAGCGTTGAGCCTAGCGGAGCCAAAAACATTCAGTACTTC.

The chain links TRBV7-8 to TRBJ2-2, with TRBD2 matching 8 bases. Germline trimming cut 5 bases from V and 3 bases from J; bases unmatched to any gene: 5. CDR1 SGHVS and CDR2 FQNEAQ come from the germline V gene. CDR3 length equals 15 residues. CDR3 region: CASSLTLADTGELFF. The CDR3 DNA reads TGTGCCAGCAGCCTAACACTAGCGGACACCGGGGAGCTGTTTTTT.

This chain joins TRBV18 and TRBJ1-1; tentative D call: TRBD1 (5 bases). Per the germline V gene, CDR1 is KGHSH and CDR2 is LQKENI. The CDR3 is 14 amino acids. V was shortened by 3 bases and J by 3 bases, with 11 bases between the two germline ends. This chain's CDR3 is CASSPVLGDTEAFF. The DNA of the CDR3 is TGTGCCAGCTCACCTGTCTTAGGGGACACTGAAGCTTTCTTT.

This chain uses TRBV28 with TRBJ1-5; 7 bases align to TRBD1. Germline assignment: CDR1 MDHEN and CDR2 SYDVKM. V shed 8 bases and J 7 bases; nucleotides not matched to a gene: 11. The CDR3 runs 14 residues. This CDR3 reads CASFSDREVQPQHF. The CDR3 DNA reads TGTGCCAGCTTCAGCGACAGGGAAGTGCAGCCCCAGCATTTT.

This clone has only one observation. The chain has TRBV9 and TRBJ1-1; the match to TRBD1 covers 11 bases. V dropped 4 bases and J dropped 6; count of bases not matched to a gene: 8. This CDR3 region has 15 residues. Germline CDR1 and CDR2: SGDLS and YYNGEE. The CDR3 loop is CASSPRTGGDSEAFF. CDR3 coding DNA: TGTGCCAGCAGCCCCCGGACAGGGGGCGATTCTGAAGCTTTCTTT. The whole variable domain, remainder taken from reference TRBV9 and TRBJ1-1, is DSGVTQTPKHLITATGQRVTLRCSPRSGDLSVYWYQQSLDQGLQFLIQYYNGEERAKGNILERFSAQQFPDLHSELNLSSLELGDSALYFCASSPRTGGDSEAFFGQGTRLTVV.

The rearrangement uses TRBV29-1 and TRBJ1-1; D not resolved. Deletions cut 7 bases from V and 6 bases from J, with 6 bases between. The CDR3 length is 9 residues. The V gene's germline CDR1 is SQVTM and CDR2 ANQGSEA. CDR3 sequence: CSAGSEAFF. CDR3 bases: TGCAGCGCGGGATCTGAAGCTTTCTTT.

The chain has TRBV25-1 and TRBJ2-5; D gene uncertain. Trimming cost V 3 bases and J 5 bases, with 10 bases left between them. CDR3 length equals 13 residues. CDR1 is MGHDK and CDR2 is SYGVNS in the germline V gene. As DNA, the CDR3 is TGTGCCAGCAGTGAGGATTTCGGGGAGACCCAGTACTTC. As protein: CASSEDFGETQYF.

In its sample, this clone was seen once. V gene TRBV2 combines with J gene TRBJ2-3; 10 positions agree with TRBD1. In germline, CDR1 is SNHLY, CDR2 FYNNEI. V shed 1 base, J shed 4 bases, and the junction held 8 bases outside the gene matches. The CDR3 runs 17 residues. The chain's CDR3 is CASSEVSFGQGADTQYF. The CDR3 DNA reads as TGTGCCAGCAGTGAAGTGTCTTTCGGACAGGGGGCAGATACGCAGTATTTT.

The rearrangement uses TRBV5-5 and TRBJ1-5; D is ambiguous. The CDR3 totals 13 residues. Germline CDR1 SGHKS, CDR2 YYEKEE (reference sequence). Trimming shortened V by 1 base and J by 4 bases, and 6 bases separated the two germline ends. CDR3 nucleotide sequence: TGTGCCAGCAGCTTGAATCCTAATCAGCCCCAGCATTTT. Protein: CASSLNPNQPQHF.

V gene TRBV10-3 combines with J gene TRBJ1-2; 7 bases agree with TRBD1. V gave up 2 bases and J gave up 0 bases; unmatched junction bases: 0. Germline values: CDR1 ENHRY, CDR2 SYGVKD. This CDR3 is built from 14 residues. The CDR3: CAISEGQANYGYTF. For the CDR3, the DNA is TGTGCCATCAGTGAGGGACAGGCTAACTATGGCTACACCTTC.

The chain combines TRBV5-4 with TRBJ2-7; 10 bases are shared with TRBD2. Germline trimming cut 0 bases from V and 5 bases from J; bases unmatched to any gene: 8. The CDR3 has 16 residues. The germline gives CDR1 SGHNT, CDR2 YYREEE (reference sequence). The CDR3 reads CASSLGSSGSFNEQYF. In DNA, the CDR3 is TGTGCCAGCAGCTTGGGCTCTAGCGGGAGTTTTAACGAGCAGTACTTC.

This rearrangement joins TRBV6-1 to TRBJ2-7, with D unclear. Trimming stripped 8 bases from V and 2 bases from J, with 13 bases between. Germline V CDR1 and CDR2: MNHNS, SASEGT. The length of the CDR3 is 13 residues. The CDR3 loop is CASGESSAYEQYF. DNA for the CDR3: TGTGCCAGCGGAGAGTCATCCGCCTACGAGCAGTACTTC.

The chain uses TRBV7-8 and TRBJ2-1; maybe TRBD2 (6 bases). The CDR3 sequence is 14 residues long. Per germline, CDR1 SGHVS and CDR2 FQNEAQ. V dropped 5 bases and J dropped 6 bases, with 14 bases sitting between them. CDR3 protein: CASSPRGNGNEQFF. The CDR3, as DNA: TGTGCCAGCAGCCCCCGCGGGAATGGCAATGAGCAGTTCTTC.

This rearrangement joins TRBV11-2 to TRBJ1-1; D perhaps matches TRBD1 (5 bases). From germline, CDR1 is SGHAT and CDR2 FQNNGV. Trimming cost V 5 bases and J 7 bases, with 11 bases left between them. This CDR3 spans 12 amino acids. The CDR3 nucleotides are TGTGCCAGCAGCATCGACAGCAATGAAGCTTTCTTT. Encoded protein: CASSIDSNEAFF.

This clone was recorded once. V is TRBV10-3 and J is TRBJ1-4; 9 nucleotides line up with TRBD1. Germline V gene data show CDR1 as ENHRY and CDR2 as SYGVKD. The V gene end was trimmed by 3 bases and the J gene end by 8 bases; junction bases not matched to a gene: 7. The CDR3 contains 15 residues. DNA of the CDR3: TGTGCCATCAGTGACTCAGGGACAGGGAACGAAAAACTGTTTTTT. Encoded protein: CAISDSGTGNEKLFF.

The V gene is TRBV10-3, the J gene TRBJ2-7; 8 bases match TRBD1. Per the germline V gene, CDR1 is ENHRY and CDR2 is SYGVKD. The CDR3 sequence is 15 residues long. The V segment lost 6 bases and the J segment 3 bases; nucleotides outside the gene matches: 10. CDR3 nucleotide sequence: TGTGCCATCAGCCTAGACAGGGGTTTAAACTACGAGCAGTACTTC. Translating it yields CAISLDRGLNYEQYF.

In DNA, the CDR3 is TGTGCCAGCATCGGACAAAATGGTAACACCTTC. It specifies CASIGQNGNTF. The genes are TRBV6-5 and TRBJ1-2; possible D gene TRBD1, 5 bases. Trimming pared 7 bases from V and 12 bases from J, leaving 15 bases between. Per germline, CDR1 MNHEY and CDR2 SVGAGI. This CDR3 comprises 11 residues.

V usage is TRBV6-5 and J usage is TRBJ1-5, with D perhaps TRBD1 (5 bases). V shed 2 bases and J shed 0 bases, with 11 bases lying between them. Germline assignment: CDR1 MNHEY and CDR2 SVGAGI. The CDR3 totals 16 residues. The CDR3 region has the DNA TGTGCCAGCAGTTACGGGGCGGTATATAGCAATCAGCCCCAGCATTTT. It is translated as CASSYGAVYSNQPQHF.

CDR3 bases: TGTGCCAGCAGTGTAGGGGATCCCTACGAGCAGTACTTC. Protein product: CASSVGDPYEQYF. The chain recombines TRBV6-1 with TRBJ2-7; weak D call: TRBD1 (5 bases). This CDR3 is 13 amino acids long. The V gene lost 4 bases and the J gene lost 2 bases, with 9 bases spanning the gap. The germline gives CDR1 MNHNS, CDR2 SASEGT.

The rearrangement uses TRBV9 and TRBJ1-2; a weak D match, TRBD1 (5 bases). This CDR3 has 13 residues. Per the germline V gene, CDR1 is SGDLS and CDR2 is YYNGEE. V was pared by 5 bases and J by 5 bases, with 13 bases between. The CDR3 spells CASRGRVGYGYTF. The CDR3 nucleotides are TGTGCCAGCAGGGGCAGGGTGGGATATGGCTACACCTTC.

The chain carries TRBV5-5 and TRBJ1-1; D not certain. CDR3 length: 14 amino acids. V dropped 0 bases and J dropped 7 bases, with 13 bases sitting between them. Germline V gives CDR1 SGHKS, CDR2 YYEKEE (reference sequence). The chain's CDR3 is CASSLEADWSEAFF. CDR3 sequence (DNA): TGTGCCAGCAGCTTGGAGGCAGACTGGAGTGAAGCTTTCTTT.

CDR3 DNA: TGTGCCAGCAGCTTTAGAGGGCCCTTGTACACTGAAGCTTTCTTT. Residues: CASSFRGPLYTEAFF. V is TRBV7-9 and J is TRBJ1-1; D uncertain. V was clipped by 3 bases and J by 3 bases, with 14 bases between them. The CDR3 is 15 residues long. Germline V gene lookup returns CDR1 SEHNR and CDR2 FQNEAQ (reference sequence). The variable domain in full, completed from reference TRBV7-9 and TRBJ1-1, reads DTGVSQNPRHKITKRGQNVTFRCDPISEHNRLYWYRQTLGQGPEFLTYFQNEAQLEKSRLLSDRFSAERPKGSFSTLEIQRTEQGDSAMYLCASSFRGPLYTEAFFGQGTRLTVV.

This rearrangement joins TRBV5-4 to TRBJ1-2; D is possibly TRBD1 (5 bases). CDR3 length: 13 residues. The germline CDR1 and CDR2 sequences are SGHNT and YYREEE (reference sequence). V lost 6 bases and J 4 bases, leaving 13 bases between the germline ends. The CDR3, as DNA: TGTGCCAGCAACCGGGGGGGGACCTATGGCTACACCTTC. Protein: CASNRGGTYGYTF.

This clone was seen only once. The V call is TRBV9, the J call TRBJ2-7; 10 bases map to TRBD1. Losses at the gene ends were 3 bases for V and 6 bases for J; bases not matched to a gene: 6. The CDR3 loop spans 14 amino acids. The germline V gene encodes CDR1 SGDLS and CDR2 YYNGEE. This chain's CDR3 is CASSAQGTGVEQYF. The CDR3 region has the DNA TGTGCCAGCAGCGCCCAGGGGACAGGGGTCGAGCAGTACTTC.

The CDR3 sequence: CASSLYRGFYEQYF. DNA of the CDR3: TGTGCCAGCAGCTTATACAGGGGGTTCTACGAGCAGTACTTC. The chain joins TRBV7-2 to TRBJ2-7; 8 bases are shared with TRBD1. This CDR3 is 14 amino acids long. V shed 2 bases and J 3 bases; nucleotides not matched to a gene: 3. In germline, CDR1 is SGHTA, CDR2 FQGNSA.

The CDR3 nucleotides are TGTGCCACCAGCAGAGATGGGGGTCGGGGGTGGACCGGGGAGCTGTTTTTT. Translated, it gives CATSRDGGRGWTGELFF. The chain uses TRBV15 and TRBJ2-2; possibly TRBD2 for D (6 bases). CDR1 is LNHNV and CDR2 is YYDKDF in the germline V gene (reference sequence). The CDR3 covers 17 residues. The V and J ends lost 0 bases and 5 bases respectively, with 16 bases between them.